These 6 T cell receptor beta chains were sequenced from one sample in a study of graft-versus-host responses after intestinal transplantation. Their target antigens are unknown. Sequencing used immunoSEQ multiplex PCR; TCRdb keeps in-frame clones, though not all of them. The repertoire holds 73,000 or so clones, with 90% as singletons. The sample here was unstimulated CD8+ T cells sorted from spleen or lymph node cells, taken before transplant. The receptor source for this set is a human donor who was the organ donor for an intestinal transplant.

As to this clone: At one end the junction does not follow the germline gene, possibly because of a read error. The chain couples TRBV20-1 to TRBJ2-5; a weak D match, TRBD2 (5 bases). Germline CDR1 is DFQATT and CDR2 is SNEGSKA (reference sequence). This CDR3 has 11 residues. The CDR3 spells CSGRRGETQYF. CDR3 DNA sequence: TGCAGTGGTAGACGAGGGGAGACCCAGTACTTC.

The V and J genes are TRBV7-6 and TRBJ1-3; possible D gene TRBD1, 5 bases. Germline V CDR1 and CDR2: SGHVS, FNYEAQ. Trimming removed 1 base at V and 4 bases at J, with 11 bases between. The CDR3 is 15 residues long. The CDR3, as DNA: TGTGCCAGCAGCTTAGGTGGAGGGGTCGGAAACACCATATATTTT. Amino acids: CASSLGGGVGNTIYF.

The chain joins TRBV11-2 to TRBJ1-2, with D hard to call. V was clipped by 1 base and J by 0 bases, with 15 bases between them. Germline-derived CDR1 and CDR2 are SGHAT and FQNNGV. The CDR3 is 17 residues long. The CDR3 region is CASSLGPLVSANYGYTF. CDR3 in DNA: TGTGCCAGCAGCTTAGGTCCTCTAGTTTCAGCTAACTATGGCTACACCTTC.

V is TRBV27 and J is TRBJ1-6; D gene unclear. The CDR3 length is 15 residues. V lost 2 bases and J 5 bases, leaving 10 bases between the germline ends. The V gene's germline CDR1 is MNHEY and CDR2 SMNVEV (reference sequence). For the CDR3, the DNA is TGTGCCAGCAGTTTAGTGGGAGATCATAATTCACCCCTCCACTTT. It translates to CASSLVGDHNSPLHF.

The genes are TRBV29-1 and TRBJ1-2, with 9 bases that match TRBD1. Germline CDR1 SQVTM, CDR2 ANQGSEA. The CDR3 has 13 amino acids. Unmatched junction bases numbered 4, after V lost 5 bases and J lost 3 bases. The CDR3 here is CSVTGGSDYGYTF. CDR3 DNA: TGCAGCGTTACAGGGGGCTCCGACTATGGCTACACCTTC.

The chain has TRBV5-6 and TRBJ1-5; D perhaps matches TRBD1 (5 bases). The germline V gene has CDR1 SGHDT and CDR2 YYEEEE. Trimming left V 3 bases short and J 2 bases short, with 12 bases between. The CDR3 is made up of 15 amino acids. The CDR3 nucleotides read TGTGCCAGCAGCTCGACAGTAATAGGCAATCAGCCCCAGCATTTT. Amino acid sequence: CASSSTVIGNQPQHF.